This T cell receptor (beta chain) was observed in a study of vaccination effects on CD4 cells after COVID-19. Broader study findings: Late after vaccination, infection- and vaccine-induced clones showed marked clonal contraction.

Before sequencing took place, the ViraFEST assay used viral peptide pools to expand antigen-specific CD4+ T cells. The culture ran for approximately 9 days before CD4+ T cells were isolated. Vaccine recipients, nucleocapsid antibody negative, had no prior SARS-CoV-2 infection. The authors exchanged half the medium for IL-2 medium on days 3 and 7. Assay: immunoSEQ multiplex PCR; the TCRdb copy retains only in-frame clones and omits some. The sample has over 45,000 clones, under 70% seen once. The CDR3 totals 15 residues. The V gene lost 1 base and the J gene lost 6 bases, with 13 bases spanning the gap. Germline lookup yields CDR1 SGHNT and CDR2 YENEEA. This clone was seen a single time. Antigen unknown.

The TCR sequence derives from a human donor who received a COVID-19 vaccine. The chain uses TRBV11-3 and TRBJ2-1, with D unclear. Sequencing used CD4+ T cells from PBMCs cultured with SARS-CoV-2 spike peptides, obtained before COVID-19 vaccination. CDR3 region: CASSLGELGRNEQFF. CDR3 DNA: TGTGCCAGCAGCTTAGGAGAGTTGGGCCGCAATGAGCAGTTCTTC.